Listed below are T cell receptor beta chains from one sample, sequenced in a study of shared clonotypes between healthy human individuals. Using immunoSEQ multiplex PCR, the repertoire was profiled, and TCRdb retains in-frame clones only, with some absent. In the table there are a few million clones, 80% to 95% of which are singletons. Sequencing was performed on naive CD4+ T cells from PBMCs. These receptors all come from a man younger than 35 in good health. Some clones in this sample may be carry-over from other donors' samples. The CDR3 runs from the conserved cysteine through the conserved F or W.

len,v_gene,CDR3aa
13,TRBV5-1,CASSRGRTDTQYF
15,TRBV9,CASSVSEGSWNTIYF
14,TRBV5-4,CASSLSPLNSEQFF
15,TRBV28,CASSPSGSGTDTQYF
12,TRBV2,CASMTGTGELFF
13,TRBV7-7,CASSSSPGNEQFF
12,TRBV19,CASSIRGETQYF
14,TRBV5-4,CASSSGQGVGKLFF
14,TRBV2,CASSEILAEETQYF
14,TRBV2,CASTRGLATDEQFF
16,TRBV5-4,CASSLAAGRSTDTQYF
16,TRBV5-1,CASSLVGFGTTFEQYF
15,TRBV5-1,CASSEGQTMGNTIYF
16,TRBV28,CASSLVSGSSNYGYTF
16,TRBV27,CASSLISGSGNQPQHF
15,TRBV11-3,CASSLGLGSGDEQFF
16,TRBV4-1,CASSLRRTGEMREQFF